These 8 T cell receptor beta chains were all obtained from the same sample, sequenced in a study of cytomegalovirus exposure and HLA in healthy donors. Use of 60 Vbeta and 13 Jbeta primers characterized the PCR. TCRdb keeps only in-frame clones here, not all; method: immunoSEQ multiplex PCR. The data show fewer than 200,000 clones, about 75% seen once. Sequenced sample: PBMCs. These receptors were obtained from a male donor in good health and CMV-seronegative.

This sequence joins TRBV2 and TRBJ2-1, with TRBD1 matching 8 bases. CDR1 SNHLY and CDR2 FYNNEI come from the germline V gene. Germline trimming cut 7 bases from V and 6 bases from J; bases unmatched to any gene: 11. This CDR3 has 15 amino acids. The CDR3 protein is CASNRRQGRINEQFF. In DNA, the CDR3 is TGTGCCAGCAACCGCCGACAGGGGCGGATCAATGAGCAGTTCTTC.

The rearrangement uses TRBV7-3 and TRBJ2-2; TRBD2 might be the D (5 bases). The CDR3 has 15 amino acids. Germline assignment: CDR1 SGHTA and CDR2 FQGTGA. V lost 7 bases and J 4 bases, leaving 16 bases between the germline ends. The CDR3 reads CASTHALAGTGELFF. In nucleotides, the CDR3 is TGTGCCAGCACCCACGCTCTAGCCGGCACCGGGGAGCTGTTTTTT. The entire variable domain, with the rest obtained from reference TRBV7-3 and TRBJ2-2, is as follows: GAGVSQTPSNKVTEKGKYVELRCDPISGHTALYWYRQSLGQGPEFLIYFQGTGAADDSGLPNDRFFAVRPEGSVSTLKIQRTERGDSAVYLCASTHALAGTGELFFGEGSRLTVL.

This chain connects TRBV27 to TRBJ2-4, with a weak D call TRBD2 (6 bases). CDR1 and CDR2 (germline): MNHEY, SMNVEV (reference sequence). This CDR3 region has 15 residues. Deletions cut 2 bases from V and 2 bases from J, with 10 bases between. The DNA for the CDR3 is TGTGCCAGCAGTTTACACGGGGGATCCAAAAACATTCAGTACTTC. Encoded protein: CASSLHGGSKNIQYF.

V and J are TRBV30 and TRBJ1-2; D gene uncertain. The germline V gene encodes CDR1 GTSNPN and CDR2 SVGIG (reference sequence). CDR3 length: 13 residues. Deletions cut 8 bases from V and 2 bases from J, with 15 bases between. The CDR3 bases are TGTGCCGCTAGCAGAAAGCTAAACTATGGCTACACCTTC. This codes for CAASRKLNYGYTF.

This chain joins TRBV29-1 and TRBJ2-5; 11 positions agree with TRBD1. The DNA matches TRBJ2-7 better at its end, which makes the J call doubtful. The CDR3 consists of 15 residues. Germline lookup yields CDR1 SQVTM and CDR2 ANQGSEA. CDR3 DNA: TGCAGCGTTGAATTCCCGGGACAGGGGGTCAACGAGCAGTACTTC. Amino acids: CSVEFPGQGVNEQYF.

In this sample, this clone turned up many times. The V gene is TRBV7-9, the J gene TRBJ2-7, with 7 bases identical to TRBD1. V was pared by 2 bases and J by 0 bases, with 4 bases of the junction left unmatched. This CDR3 is 15 amino acids long. Germline CDR1 reads SEHNR; CDR2 reads FQNEAQ (reference sequence). The CDR3 region is CASSLQGDPSYEQYF. The CDR3 coding sequence is TGTGCCAGCAGCTTACAGGGGGACCCCTCCTACGAGCAGTACTTC.

This clone occurred once. This chain links TRBV9 with TRBJ1-1, with no clear D. The V gene lost 0 bases and the J gene lost 0 bases, with 9 bases spanning the gap. Looked up from germline, CDR1 is SGDLS and CDR2 is YYNGEE. CDR3 length: 15 residues. Here the CDR3 reads CASSVVGEMNTEAFF. CDR3 DNA: TGTGCCAGCAGCGTAGTCGGGGAAATGAACACTGAAGCTTTCTTT.

The V and J genes are TRBV9 and TRBJ2-1; D possibly corresponds to TRBD1 (6 bases). This CDR3 contains 15 residues. The V gene lost 3 bases and the J gene lost 3 bases, with 13 bases spanning the gap. In germline, CDR1 is SGDLS, CDR2 YYNGEE. The CDR3, as DNA: TGTGCCAGCAGCGAAGGGGGTCCTTTCTACAATGAGCAGTTCTTC. Protein sequence: CASSEGGPFYNEQFF.